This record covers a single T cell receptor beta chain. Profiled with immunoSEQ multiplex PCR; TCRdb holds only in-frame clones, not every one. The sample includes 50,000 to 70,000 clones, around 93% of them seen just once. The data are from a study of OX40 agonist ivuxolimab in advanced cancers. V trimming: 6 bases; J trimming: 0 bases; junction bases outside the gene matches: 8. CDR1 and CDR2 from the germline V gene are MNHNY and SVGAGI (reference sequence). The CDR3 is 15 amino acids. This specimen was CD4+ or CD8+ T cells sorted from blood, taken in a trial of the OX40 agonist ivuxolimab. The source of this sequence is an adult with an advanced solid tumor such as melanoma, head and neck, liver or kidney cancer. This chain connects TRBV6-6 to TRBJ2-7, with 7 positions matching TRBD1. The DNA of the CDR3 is TGTGCCAGCAGCCCGGACAGGATCAGCTCCTACGAGCAGTACTTC. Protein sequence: CASSPDRISSYEQYF.